The TCR beta chain under discussion was sequenced for a study of blood T cell repertoires in COVID-19. In the study overall: COVID-19 samples collected from the United States, Italy and Spain covered acute and convalescent phases. T cells, B-cell-depleted T cells, or PBMCs supplied cDNA or gDNA.

Germline V CDR1 and CDR2: MNHNY, SVGAGI (reference sequence). The junction had 4 bases not matched to a gene; V was cut back by 6 bases and J by 8 bases. This CDR3 contains 13 residues. Using immunoSEQ multiplex PCR, the repertoire was profiled, and TCRdb retains in-frame clones only, with some absent. The repertoire holds around 88,000 clones, over 75% seen once, with approximately 12% in the top ten. Input material: peripheral blood. The chain carries TRBV6-6 and TRBJ1-4, with TRBD1 matching 9 bases. This clonotype was obtained from a woman older than 75 with acute or convalescent COVID-19. CDR3 sequence: CASRDRGEEKLFF. Here the CDR3 DNA reads TGTGCCAGCAGGGACAGGGGAGAGGAAAAACTGTTTTTT.